The 29 T cell receptor beta chains listed next were all sequenced from one sample in a study of T cells in Graves' hyperthyroidism and ophthalmopathy. From RNA transcripts, TCR beta CDR3 regions were amplified. The study used the HTBI primer set for a first-round RT-PCR of the TCR CDR3. TCRdb analysed the multiplex PCR reads with MiXCR anew, one entry per CDR3 protein. The sample contains about 58,000 distinct CDR3 sequences, 40% to 55% of which appear only once. The material sequenced was blood. These TCRs come from a woman aged 25 to 39 with Graves' ophthalmopathy.

In its sample, this clonotype was seen many times. This chain connects TRBV11-3 to TRBJ2-1; tentative D call: TRBD2 (6 bases). V gave up 6 bases and J gave up 9 bases, with 18 bases separating them. CDR1 is SGHNT, CDR2 YENEEA, per germline. The CDR3 loop spans 14 amino acids. Written as DNA, the CDR3 is TGTGCCAGCAGTCACCGGCGGGATAGAAGTGAGCAGTTCTTC. This sequence encodes CASSHRRDRSEQFF.

A remark on this clonotype: Given the absence of the conserved phenylalanine or tryptophan at the CDR3 end, a read error is likely. No DNA is shown, since the ends of the CDR3 on it are uncertain; the CDR3 is the one TCRdb lists. The V call is TRBV7-9, the J call TRBJ2-2; TRBD1 is taken as the D call from the table, unchecked against the DNA. The CDR3 length equals 18 residues, ends included. Germline V gene data show CDR1 as SEHNR and CDR2 as FQNEAQ (reference sequence). CDR3 amino acids: CASSFYGTGNTNTGELVL.

This clonotype was picked up many times. The gene calls are TRBV9 and TRBJ2-2; D possibly corresponds to TRBD2 (7 bases). CDR1 and CDR2 from the germline V gene are SGDLS and YYNGEE. The CDR3 totals 18 residues. V was pared by 2 bases and J by 3 bases, with 20 bases between. The CDR3 reads CASSVNTQEGGDTGELFF. As DNA, the CDR3 is TGTGCCAGCAGCGTGAATACCCAAGAGGGGGGGGACACCGGGGAGCTGTTTTTT. Filled out from reference TRBV9 and TRBJ2-2, the complete variable domain reads DSGVTQTPKHLITATGQRVTLRCSPRSGDLSVYWYQQSLDQGLQFLIQYYNGEERAKGNILERFSAQQFPDLHSELNLSSLELGDSALYFCASSVNTQEGGDTGELFFGEGSRLTVL.

In regard to this clonotype: The germline gene is not matched at one end of the junction; a read error may be the cause. The chain employs TRBV15 and TRBJ2-1, with no clear D. The CDR3 is made up of 15 amino acids. Germline CDR1 LNHNV, CDR2 YYDKDF (reference sequence). CDR3 in DNA: TGCGCCACCAGCAGTGAAATTCCCCGTGGTAATAAGCAGTTCTTC. This translates into CATSSEIPRGNKQFF. The full variable domain, its missing parts supplied by reference TRBV15 and TRBJ2-1, is DAMVIQNPRYQVTQFGKPVTLSCSQTLNHNVMYWYQQKSSQAPKLLFHYYDKDFNNEADTPDNFQSRRPNTSFCFLDIRSPGLGDTAMYLCATSSEIPRGNKQFFGPGTRLTVL.

The chain links TRBV5-1 to TRBJ1-5; D is ambiguous. The V end was cut by 2 bases, the J end by 11 bases, with 8 bases between. Germline V lookup: CDR1 SGHRS, CDR2 YFSETQ. CDR3 length: 11 amino acids. CDR3 DNA: TGCGCCAGCAGCTTCCAAGAGACCCAGCATTTT. Encoded protein: CASSFQETQHF.

The rearrangement links TRBV4-1 to TRBJ1-1; tentative D call: TRBD1 (5 bases). The V end was cut by 1 base, the J end by 5 bases, with 11 bases between. Germline loops: CDR1 MGHRA, CDR2 YSYEKL. CDR3 length: 14 residues. Written as DNA, the CDR3 is TGCGCCAGCAGCCAAGCAGGGTCCGCGACTGAAGCTTTCTTT. This translates into CASSQAGSATEAFF.

The gene calls are TRBV9 and TRBJ2-3; TRBD2 matches 9 bases. The ends lost 6 bases at V and 6 bases at J; junction bases unmatched: 5. The CDR3 loop spans 13 amino acids. Germline assignment: CDR1 SGDLS and CDR2 YYNGEE. CDR3 sequence reads: CASTRAGGDTQYF. CDR3 DNA sequence: TGTGCCAGCACCCGAGCGGGAGGTGATACGCAGTATTTT. Complete variable domain (other parts from reference TRBV9 and TRBJ2-3): DSGVTQTPKHLITATGQRVTLRCSPRSGDLSVYWYQQSLDQGLQFLIQYYNGEERAKGNILERFSAQQFPDLHSELNLSSLELGDSALYFCASTRAGGDTQYFGPGTRLTVL.

The table lists this clonotype with many counts. The V call is TRBV7-9, the J call TRBJ2-5; 11 bases match TRBD2. V shed 7 bases and J 2 bases; nucleotides not matched to a gene: 3. CDR3 length: 14 amino acids. Per germline, CDR1 SEHNR and CDR2 FQNEAQ (reference sequence). As DNA, the CDR3 is TGTGCCAGCAACCGACTAGCGGGGCAAGAGACCCAGTACTTC. Translating gives CASNRLAGQETQYF.

This clonotype was seen many times. The chain couples TRBV11-3 to TRBJ2-7; 8 nucleotides agree with TRBD1. V shed 5 bases and J 6 bases; nucleotides not matched to a gene: 6. The germline gives CDR1 SGHNT, CDR2 YENEEA. The CDR3 has 13 amino acids. CDR3 loop: CASSEGQGIEQYF. In DNA, the CDR3 is TGTGCCAGCAGCGAAGGACAGGGCATCGAGCAGTACTTC. Together with reference TRBV11-3 and TRBJ2-7, the CDR3 gives the full variable domain: EAGVVQSPRYKIIEKKQPVAFWCNPISGHNTLYWYLQNLGQGPELLIRYENEEAVDDSQLPKDRFSAERLKGVDSTLKIQPAELGDSAVYLCASSEGQGIEQYFGPGTRLTVT.

This clonotype was recorded at least ten times. The rearrangement uses TRBV29-1 and TRBJ1-1; D is undetermined. The length of the CDR3 is 12 residues. The germline gives CDR1 SQVTM, CDR2 ANQGSEA. The ends were cut back, 0 bases at V and 5 bases at J, with 7 bases in the middle. The CDR3 nucleotides are TGCAGCGTTGAAGACACGCCGACTGAAGCTTTCTTT. As protein: CSVEDTPTEAFF.

Many counts were recorded for this clonotype. Being one base from a much bigger clone, this may be a read error. This chain connects TRBV7-3 to TRBJ2-6; possibly TRBD1 for D (6 bases). V was cut by 1 base and J by 0 bases, with 13 bases left in between. The CDR3 runs 18 residues. Germline V CDR1 and CDR2: SGHTA, FQGTGA. CDR3 nucleotides: TGTGCCAGCAGCTTAAGTGGGACATCGGACTCTGGGGCCAACGTCCTGACTTTC. Encoded protein: CASSLSGTSDSGANVLTF.

Points on this clonotype: One junction end disagrees with the germline gene, perhaps due to a read error. The chain has TRBV19 and TRBJ2-7; D is unresolved. The CDR3 extends over 13 amino acids. CDR1 and CDR2 from the germline V gene are LNHDA and SQIVND (reference sequence). In nucleotides, the CDR3 is TGTGCCAGTGGTATCCGGGCCTCCTACGAGCTGTACTTC. Translating it yields CASGIRASYELYF.

This clonotype appeared many times. The chain recombines TRBV10-3 with TRBJ2-1; unclear D gene. CDR1 is ENHRY and CDR2 is SYGVKD in the germline V gene. This CDR3 has 13 residues. V was cut by 6 bases and J by 0 bases, with 6 bases left in between. CDR3 in amino acids: CAIRRPSYNEQFF. The CDR3 DNA follows: TGTGCCATCAGGAGGCCCTCCTACAATGAGCAGTTCTTC.

Many counts were recorded for this clonotype. A much bigger clone sits one base away, suggesting this may be a read error. V gene TRBV15 combines with J gene TRBJ1-2; no firm D call. This CDR3 is built from 13 residues. CDR1 is LNHNV, CDR2 YYDKDF, per germline (reference sequence). CDR3 DNA sequence: TGTGCCACCAGCAGAGCCTGGACCGGTGGCTACGCCTTC. Amino acids: CATSRAWTGGYAF.

There are many counts of this clonotype. V and J are TRBV12-3 or TRBV12-4 and TRBJ2-7; 10 bases agree with TRBD1. The CDR3 consists of 15 residues. V gave up 3 bases and J gave up 7 bases; unmatched junction bases: 9. CDR3 sequence reads: CASSFGTGVAVEQYF. The CDR3 nucleotides are TGTGCCAGCAGTTTCGGGACAGGGGTGGCGGTGGAGCAGTACTTC.

On this clonotype: The junction departs from germline at one end; a sequencing error may be responsible. Here the CDR3 DNA reads TGTGCCAGCAGTCAAGGTAGTCTACAGTATAGCAATCAGCCCCAGCATTTT. It specifies CASSQGSLQYSNQPQHF. The rearrangement joins TRBV14 to TRBJ1-5; no firm D call. Per germline, CDR1 SGHDN and CDR2 FVKESK. This CDR3 spans 17 amino acids.

This clonotype was observed a single time. The CDR3 sequence is CASSQGTGANEQYF. CDR3 coding DNA: TGTGCCAGCAGCCAAGGGACAGGGGCCAACGAGCAGTACTTC. The chain is built from TRBV7-2 and TRBJ2-7; 10 bases map to TRBD1. The ends lost 5 bases at V and 5 bases at J; junction bases unmatched: 6. CDR3 size: 14 residues. Germline V lookup: CDR1 SGHTA, CDR2 FQGNSA.

V gene TRBV5-1 combines with J gene TRBJ2-3; 11 bases match TRBD1. From germline, CDR1 is SGHRS and CDR2 YFSETQ. V trimming: 1 base; J trimming: 3 bases; junction bases outside the gene matches: 7. The CDR3 totals 17 residues. Here the CDR3 DNA reads TGCGCCAGCAGCTTGTGGGGACAGGGGGTGGGTACAGATACGCAGTATTTT. Translating gives CASSLWGQGVGTDTQYF.

This clonotype was found many times. This chain joins TRBV4-1 and TRBJ1-1; D is undetermined. CDR1 is MGHRA, CDR2 YSYEKL, per germline. This CDR3 has 13 amino acids. The ends were cut back, 3 bases at V and 2 bases at J, with 7 bases in the middle. Written as DNA, the CDR3 is TGCGCCAGCAGCCACCCAAAAAACACTGAAGCTTTCTTT. Its translation: CASSHPKNTEAFF.

This clonotype was seen ten or more times. The chain carries TRBV28 and TRBJ1-2, with D tentatively TRBD1 (6 bases). This CDR3 is 14 amino acids long. V shed 5 bases and J shed 4 bases, with 14 bases lying between them. The germline V gene encodes CDR1 MDHEN and CDR2 SYDVKM. The CDR3 nucleotides are TGTGCCAGCAGTACGCTGGGGGCCGGCTATGGCTACACCTTC. Translating gives CASSTLGAGYGYTF.

In this sample, this clonotype turned up many times. The gene calls are TRBV28 and TRBJ1-5, with D uncertain. V lost 7 bases, J lost 0 bases, and 1 base lay in between. Germline V lookup: CDR1 MDHEN, CDR2 SYDVKM. The CDR3 sequence is 11 residues long. The CDR3 is CASNSNQPQHF. The DNA for the CDR3 is TGTGCCAGCAATAGCAATCAGCCCCAGCATTTT.

CDR3 bases: TGTGCCAGCAGCCAAGATACGGGAAGGGGCGACGGCTACACCTTC. Encoded protein: CASSQDTGRGDGYTF. The chain is built from TRBV4-2 and TRBJ1-2; perhaps TRBD1 as D (5 bases). V was cut by 0 bases and J by 8 bases, with 16 bases left in between. Germline V lookup: CDR1 LGHNA, CDR2 YNFKEQ. CDR3 length equals 15 residues.

The chain links TRBV24-1 to TRBJ2-2; D might be TRBD1 or TRBD2, each matching 5 bases. V shed 5 bases and J shed 5 bases, with 11 bases lying between them. This CDR3 has 14 amino acids. Germline V gene sequence: CDR1 KGHDR, CDR2 SFDVKD. CDR3 residues: CATSAPGLTGELFF. CDR3 DNA sequence: TGTGCCACCAGTGCCCCGGGGCTAACCGGGGAGCTGTTTTTT.

To note about this clonotype: This could be a read error, since a much larger clone is one nucleotide away. CDR3 nucleotides: TGTGCCAGCAGTTTAGGGACTAGCGGGATGGGGTACGAGCAGCACTTC. Its protein is CASSLGTSGMGYEQHF. This chain connects TRBV2 to TRBJ2-7, with 13 bases matching TRBD2. CDR1 is SNHLY, CDR2 FYNNEI, per germline. This CDR3 is 16 amino acids long.

This clonotype was counted many times. The V and J genes are TRBV5-4 and TRBJ2-7, with D possibly being TRBD2 (5 bases). CDR1 is SGHNT and CDR2 is YYREEE in the germline V gene (reference sequence). This CDR3 contains 15 residues. Trimming pared 0 bases from V and 2 bases from J, leaving 12 bases between. Written as DNA, the CDR3 is TGTGCCAGCAGCTTGGGCCGCGGGTACGCCTACGAGCAGTACTTC. This sequence encodes CASSLGRGYAYEQYF.

Many counts were recorded for this clonotype. DNA for the CDR3: TGTGCCAGCAGACGTACCGGGACTAGCGGGGTTAACGGGGAGCTGTTTTTT. This codes for CASRRTGTSGVNGELFF. The gene calls are TRBV6-2 or TRBV6-3 and TRBJ2-2; 13 bases fit TRBD2. Germline CDR1 MNHEY, CDR2 SVGEGT. J lost 7 bases, V lost 6 bases, and 11 bases had no gene match. The CDR3 loop spans 17 amino acids.

This clonotype was seen at least ten times. The CDR3 DNA reads as TGTGCCAGTAGTATAGAGACAGGGAGTATCGAAAACATTCAGTACTTC. This gives the protein CASSIETGSIENIQYF. V and J are TRBV19 and TRBJ2-4, with 7 bases matching TRBD1. The V segment lost 0 bases and the J segment 5 bases; nucleotides outside the gene matches: 7. Germline V gene data show CDR1 as LNHDA and CDR2 as SQIVND (reference sequence). The CDR3 has 16 amino acids.

The V and J genes are TRBV10-3 and TRBJ2-1; D is perhaps TRBD1 (5 bases). The CDR3 loop spans 14 amino acids. V lost 6 bases and J lost 0, with 9 bases in between. The germline V gene has CDR1 ENHRY and CDR2 SYGVKD. CDR3 sequence (DNA): TGTGCCATCAGGCAGGGCCACTCCTACAATGAGCAGTTCTTC. Its translation: CAIRQGHSYNEQFF.

The rearrangement uses TRBV20-1 and TRBJ2-7; 9 bases are shared with TRBD2. The assigned J gene may be wrong: the sequence end matches TRBJ2-1 better. Germline V gene sequence: CDR1 DFQATT, CDR2 SNEGSKA (reference sequence). The CDR3 contains 13 residues. In DNA form, the CDR3 reads TGCAGTGCTAGAGGACTAGCGGAGAATGAGCAGTTCTTC. This sequence encodes CSARGLAENEQFF.